This TCR beta chain was profiled in a study of cytomegalovirus exposure and HLA in healthy donors. The PCR contained 60 Vbeta and 13 Jbeta primers. Authors' analysis steps: About 10 million shared chains were among the approximately 82 million unique TCR beta chains that a later analysis counted. Some clones are missing from TCRdb's copy, which holds only in-frame ones; the method was immunoSEQ multiplex PCR. V and J calls and clone size follow that table, whereas D and trimming were derived from the DNA. The data contain roughly 250,000 clones, under 90% of them singletons. There are a few counts of this clone. This CDR3 spans 10 amino acids. Germline CDR1 DFQATT, CDR2 SNEGSKA (reference sequence). V was cut by 4 bases and J by 5 bases, with 6 bases left in between.

The sequence was obtained from a girl between 2 and 10 years old in good health and CMV-seronegative. The chain links TRBV20-1 to TRBJ2-7; a possible D gene is TRBD2 (5 bases). The sample was PBMCs. CDR3 residues: CSATGNEQYF. CDR3 bases: TGCAGTGCTACGGGAAACGAGCAGTACTTC.